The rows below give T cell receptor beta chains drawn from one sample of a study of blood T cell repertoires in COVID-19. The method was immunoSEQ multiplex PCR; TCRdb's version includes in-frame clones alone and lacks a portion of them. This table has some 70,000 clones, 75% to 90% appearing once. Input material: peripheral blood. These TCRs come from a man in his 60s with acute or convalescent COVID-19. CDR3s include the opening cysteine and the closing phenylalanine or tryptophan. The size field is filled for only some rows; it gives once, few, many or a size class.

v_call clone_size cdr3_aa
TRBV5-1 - CASSSQVTDGYTF
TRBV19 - CASSGLAGISEQFF
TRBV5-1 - CASSFVVSNTGELFF
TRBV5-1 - CASSPGQGYYGYTF
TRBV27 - CASRGSGQGKGYTF
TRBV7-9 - CASSFANRTGFRDQPQHF
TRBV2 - CASSESPGVVSNQPQHF
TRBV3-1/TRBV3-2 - CASSQVLRFKGYTF
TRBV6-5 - CASARGGEQYF
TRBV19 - CASSAIAGESGNEQFF
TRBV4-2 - CASSQGAGRGLNEQFF
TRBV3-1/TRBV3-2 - CASSQARQGGTEAFF
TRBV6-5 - CASSNDRQETQYF
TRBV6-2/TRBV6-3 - CASSRRGRTSTDTQYF
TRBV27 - CASSLGFGTGGDPFF
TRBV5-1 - CASSSNLDGSNEQFF
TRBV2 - CASTITGQARASGNTIYF
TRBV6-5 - CASSYGQGGNTEAFF
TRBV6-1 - CASSELGTGRWSYNSPLHF
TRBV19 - CASTLGTSGLTGELFF
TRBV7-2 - CASSPEQGRTEKLFF
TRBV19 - CASSTGQVYGYTF
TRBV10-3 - CAISPQGDYGYTF
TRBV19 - CASTGTRASYTF
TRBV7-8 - CASSPTDRVRYF
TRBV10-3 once CASRETTENYGYTF
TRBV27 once CASSSGLFNNSPLHF
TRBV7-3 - CASSFAAGVSGELFF
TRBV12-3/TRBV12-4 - CASTSDSSYEQYF
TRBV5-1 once CASSQGLAGLDTQYF
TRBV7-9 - CASTTAGGYNEQFF
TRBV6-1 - CASSEVGQGTNSPLHF
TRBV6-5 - CASSARAGGYNEQFF
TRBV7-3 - CASSLSGQGGRTQYF
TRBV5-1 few CASSWTGGLSSYEQYF
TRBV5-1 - CASSVAGTGTDEQYF
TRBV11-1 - CASTVSPDRKETQYF
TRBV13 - CASSSKGQRSYNEQFF
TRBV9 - CASSGGQLNEKLFF
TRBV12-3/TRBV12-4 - CASRPGTVTEAFF
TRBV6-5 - CASSLGLAEGHEQFF
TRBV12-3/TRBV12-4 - CASKRRYIQYF
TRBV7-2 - CASSSGTSGGETQYF
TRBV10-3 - CAISKQGDYGYTF
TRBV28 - CASSAIRGTLNQPQHF
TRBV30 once CAWLTGWNTEAFF
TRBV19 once CASTTDRTGNTIYF
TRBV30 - CACHPLAWRQGNGYTF
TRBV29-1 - CSVEGQGARASTDTQYF
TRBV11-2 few CASSFAQGAIGGYTF
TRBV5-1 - CASSLDAVEAFF
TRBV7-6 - CARSSWGLDGNTIYF
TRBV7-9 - CASTHSGSGTSVPKRWDNEQFF
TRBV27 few CASSRRTGTGANYGYTF
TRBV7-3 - CASSLRGGLAGVETQYF
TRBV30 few CAWSGGLGYEQYF
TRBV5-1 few CASSLELNEQFF